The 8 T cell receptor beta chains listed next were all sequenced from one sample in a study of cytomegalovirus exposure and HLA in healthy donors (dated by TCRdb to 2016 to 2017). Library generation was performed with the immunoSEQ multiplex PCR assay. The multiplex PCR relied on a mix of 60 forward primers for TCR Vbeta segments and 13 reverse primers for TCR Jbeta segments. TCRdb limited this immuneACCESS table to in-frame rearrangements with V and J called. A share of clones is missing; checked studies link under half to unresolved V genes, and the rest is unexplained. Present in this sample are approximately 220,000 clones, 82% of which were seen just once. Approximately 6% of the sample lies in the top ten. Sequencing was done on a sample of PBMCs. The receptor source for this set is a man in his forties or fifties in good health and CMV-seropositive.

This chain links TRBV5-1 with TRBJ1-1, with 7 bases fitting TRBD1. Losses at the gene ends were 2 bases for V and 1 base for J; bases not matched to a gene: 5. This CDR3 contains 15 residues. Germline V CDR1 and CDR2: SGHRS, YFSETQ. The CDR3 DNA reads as TGCGCCAGCAGCTTAGTACAGGGGCGGAACACTGAAGCTTTCTTT. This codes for CASSLVQGRNTEAFF. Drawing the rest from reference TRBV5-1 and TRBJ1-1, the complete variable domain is KAGVTQTPRYLIKTRGQQVTLSCSPISGHRSVSWYQQTPGQGLQFLFEYFSETQRNKGNFPGRFSGRQFSNSRSEMNVSTLELGDSALYLCASSLVQGRNTEAFFGQGTRLTVV.

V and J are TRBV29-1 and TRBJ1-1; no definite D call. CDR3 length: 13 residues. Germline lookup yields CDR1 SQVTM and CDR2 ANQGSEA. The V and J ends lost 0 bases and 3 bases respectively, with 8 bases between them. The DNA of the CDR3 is TGCAGCGTTGAAGATAGCAAATACACTGAAGCTTTCTTT. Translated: CSVEDSKYTEAFF.

The CDR3 sequence is CASSTGLAGGTGELFF. The CDR3 nucleotides are TGTGCCAGTAGTACGGGACTAGCGGGAGGCACCGGGGAGCTGTTTTTT. The chain combines TRBV19 with TRBJ2-2, with 15 nucleotides matching TRBD2. CDR1 and CDR2 from the germline V gene are LNHDA and SQIVND (reference sequence). V dropped 4 bases and J dropped 4; count of bases not matched to a gene: 1. This CDR3 contains 16 residues.

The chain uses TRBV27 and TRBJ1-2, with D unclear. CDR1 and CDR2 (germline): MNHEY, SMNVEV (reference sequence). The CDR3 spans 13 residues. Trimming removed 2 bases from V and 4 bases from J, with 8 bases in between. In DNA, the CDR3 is TGTGCCAGCAGTTTAGGGCAGTTCTATGGCTACACCTTC. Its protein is CASSLGQFYGYTF.

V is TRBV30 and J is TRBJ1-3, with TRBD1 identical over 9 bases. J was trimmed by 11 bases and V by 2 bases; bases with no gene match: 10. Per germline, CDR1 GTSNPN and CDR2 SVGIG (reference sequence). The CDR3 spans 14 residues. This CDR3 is CAWSPGQGFGPIYF. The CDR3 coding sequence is TGTGCCTGGAGTCCGGGACAGGGCTTTGGCCCCATATATTTT.

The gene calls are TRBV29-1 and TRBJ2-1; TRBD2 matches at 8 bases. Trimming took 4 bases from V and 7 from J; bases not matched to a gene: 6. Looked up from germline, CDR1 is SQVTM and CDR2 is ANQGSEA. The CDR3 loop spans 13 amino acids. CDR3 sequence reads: CSVAPGLVNEQFF. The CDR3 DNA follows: TGCAGCGTTGCTCCGGGACTAGTAAATGAGCAGTTCTTC.

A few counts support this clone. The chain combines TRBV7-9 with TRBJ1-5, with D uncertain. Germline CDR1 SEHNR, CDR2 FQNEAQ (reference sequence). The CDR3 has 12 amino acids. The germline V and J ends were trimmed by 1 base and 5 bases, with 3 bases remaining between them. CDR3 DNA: TGTGCCAGCAGCTTAGTAGATCAGCCCCAGCATTTT. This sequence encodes CASSLVDQPQHF.

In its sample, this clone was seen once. The CDR3 DNA follows: TGTGCCAGCAGTGAAAGCCGACTGCATTTT. Translating it yields CASSESRLHF. The rearrangement joins TRBV6-1 to TRBJ1-5; D is uncertain. V was pared by 2 bases and J by 15 bases, with 8 bases between. This CDR3 spans 10 amino acids. Germline V gene data show CDR1 as MNHNS and CDR2 as SASEGT.